The rows below give T cell receptor beta chains drawn from one sample of a study of T cell changes during pregnancy in multiple sclerosis. Assay used: immunoSEQ multiplex PCR; TCRdb lists only in-frame clones, some missing. The repertoire holds about 52,000 clones, with around 94% as singletons. The sample in question was CD4+ T cells from peripheral blood mononuclear cells, obtained before pregnancy. Receptor source: a female donor with multiple sclerosis, enrolled in a pregnancy study. Each CDR3 is given with its conserved first and last residue. D genes are given only for firm matches. Expanded clones get a size class; other rows say once, few or many, or leave the size out.

J gene: TRBJ2-2; D gene: NA; clone size: NA; V gene: TRBV5-4; CDR3 DNA: TGTGCCAGCAGCCCCGAGGCGAACACCGGGGAGCTGTTTTTT; CDR3 protein: CASSPEANTGELFF
J gene: TRBJ2-1; D gene: NA; clone size: NA; V gene: TRBV9; CDR3 DNA: TGTGCCAGCAGCGTAGTAGGGGGGGGGACAGGCCTTAATGAGCAGTTCTTC; CDR3 protein: CASSVVGGGTGLNEQFF
J gene: TRBJ2-1; D gene: NA; clone size: NA; V gene: TRBV15; CDR3 DNA: TGTGCCACCAGCAGAGACCCCAGCGGAGCGAAGAGCTCCTACAATGAGCAGTTCTTC; CDR3 protein: CATSRDPSGAKSSYNEQFF
J gene: TRBJ2-7; D gene: TRBD2; clone size: NA; V gene: TRBV6-6; CDR3 DNA: TGTGCCAGCAGTTACGCTAGCGGGCCCACCTACGAGCAGTACTTC; CDR3 protein: CASSYASGPTYEQYF
J gene: TRBJ2-7; D gene: NA; clone size: once; V gene: TRBV5-1; CDR3 DNA: TGCGCCAGCAGCTTTAAGGAGCGCGAGAAGAGAGCCTACGAGCAGTACTTC; CDR3 protein: CASSFKEREKRAYEQYF
J gene: TRBJ2-1; D gene: TRBD2; clone size: NA; V gene: TRBV29-1; CDR3 DNA: TGCAGCGTTGCCTCGGAGGGCGGGAGAAGCGGTGAGCAGTTCTTC; CDR3 protein: CSVASEGGRSGEQFF
J gene: TRBJ2-5; D gene: TRBD2; clone size: NA; V gene: TRBV4-1; CDR3 DNA: TGCGCCAGCAGCCAAACTACCGGGACTAGAAATCGGGCCCAGTACTTC; CDR3 protein: CASSQTTGTRNRAQYF
J gene: TRBJ2-7; D gene: TRBD2; clone size: NA; V gene: TRBV7-9; CDR3 DNA: TGTGCCAGCAGCTCAGGGACTAGCGGGAGTTTCGAGCAGTACTTC; CDR3 protein: CASSSGTSGSFEQYF
J gene: TRBJ1-2; D gene: NA; clone size: NA; V gene: TRBV19; CDR3 DNA: TGTGCCAGTAGTGTTAACAGGGCAAATGGCTACACCTTC; CDR3 protein: CASSVNRANGYTF
J gene: TRBJ2-1; D gene: NA; clone size: NA; V gene: TRBV7-9; CDR3 DNA: TGTGCCAGCAGCTTAGCGGCGGGCAAGAACCATGAGCAGTTCTTC; CDR3 protein: CASSLAAGKNHEQFF
J gene: TRBJ1-2; D gene: NA; clone size: NA; V gene: TRBV4-2; CDR3 DNA: TGTGCCAGCAGCCAAGATCGCTCCTCTCCGACAGGAAAGTATGGCTACACCTTC; CDR3 protein: CASSQDRSSPTGKYGYTF
J gene: TRBJ2-3; D gene: NA; clone size: NA; V gene: TRBV2; CDR3 DNA: TGTGCCAGCACCGAAACCAGGGTCACAGATACGCAGTATTTT; CDR3 protein: CASTETRVTDTQYF
J gene: TRBJ2-7; D gene: TRBD2; clone size: NA; V gene: TRBV5-1; CDR3 DNA: TGCGCCAGCAGCCCGGCTAGCGGGAGTAGCGAGCAGTACTTC; CDR3 protein: CASSPASGSSEQYF
J gene: TRBJ2-1; D gene: TRBD2; clone size: few; V gene: TRBV6-5; CDR3 DNA: TGTGCCAGCAGTCGAAGCGGGACCGAGCAGTTCTTC; CDR3 protein: CASSRSGTEQFF
J gene: TRBJ2-3; D gene: NA; clone size: NA; V gene: TRBV18; CDR3 DNA: TGTGCCAGCTCACCGGCTCAGGCGAGCACAGATACGCAGTATTTT; CDR3 protein: CASSPAQASTDTQYF
J gene: TRBJ1-2; D gene: NA; clone size: NA; V gene: TRBV7-8; CDR3 DNA: TGTGCCAGCAGTCGAGGGCAGGTCTATGGCTACACCTTC; CDR3 protein: CASSRGQVYGYTF
J gene: TRBJ2-7; D gene: TRBD1; clone size: NA; V gene: TRBV6-8; CDR3 DNA: TGTGCCAGCAGTTCCGAGGACAGGGGAGACTACGAGCAGTACTTC; CDR3 protein: CASSSEDRGDYEQYF
J gene: TRBJ1-2; D gene: NA; clone size: once; V gene: TRBV5-1; CDR3 DNA: TGCGCCAGCAGCCCGGGCGGGGGCTATGGCTACACCTTC; CDR3 protein: CASSPGGGYGYTF
J gene: TRBJ2-7; D gene: TRBD2; clone size: NA; V gene: TRBV4-3; CDR3 DNA: TGCGCCAGCAGCCAAGATCTGGGACTAGCGGGAATCTACGAGCAGTACTTC; CDR3 protein: CASSQDLGLAGIYEQYF
J gene: TRBJ2-2; D gene: NA; clone size: NA; V gene: TRBV7-2; CDR3 DNA: TGTGCCAGCAGCTATAACAGGGTCTCGGACACCGGGGAGCTGTTTTTT; CDR3 protein: CASSYNRVSDTGELFF
J gene: TRBJ2-7; D gene: TRBD1; clone size: NA; V gene: TRBV19; CDR3 DNA: TGTGCCAGTAGTATAGATCGGGACAGGGAATCTTACGAGCAGTACTTC; CDR3 protein: CASSIDRDRESYEQYF
J gene: TRBJ1-1; D gene: NA; clone size: NA; V gene: TRBV19; CDR3 DNA: TGTGCCAGTAGTATGTGGCAGGGCCCGAACACTGAAGCTTTCTTT; CDR3 protein: CASSMWQGPNTEAFF
J gene: TRBJ2-3; D gene: NA; clone size: NA; V gene: TRBV27; CDR3 DNA: TGTGCCAGCAGTTTTCGATCGGTACTAGCCACAGATACGCAGTATTTT; CDR3 protein: CASSFRSVLATDTQYF
J gene: TRBJ2-3; D gene: TRBD1; clone size: NA; V gene: TRBV30; CDR3 DNA: TGTGCCTGGATGACAGGGGGCCCAGATACGCAGTATTTT; CDR3 protein: CAWMTGGPDTQYF
J gene: TRBJ2-7; D gene: NA; clone size: NA; V gene: TRBV7-3; CDR3 DNA: TGTGCCAGCAGCTTTCGGGTAGGCGGGGCCACCTACGAGCAGTACTTC; CDR3 protein: CASSFRVGGATYEQYF
J gene: TRBJ1-1; D gene: TRBD1; clone size: NA; V gene: TRBV27; CDR3 DNA: TGTGCCAGCAGTTCACTCGGGACAGGGGTGAATGAAGCTTTCTTT; CDR3 protein: CASSSLGTGVNEAFF
J gene: TRBJ2-7; D gene: TRBD1; clone size: once; V gene: TRBV4-1; CDR3 DNA: TGCGCCAGCAGCCAGCAGGGACAGGGAGTATACGAGCAGTACTTC; CDR3 protein: CASSQQGQGVYEQYF
J gene: TRBJ2-5; D gene: NA; clone size: NA; V gene: TRBV7-2; CDR3 DNA: TGTGCCAGCAGCTTATCAGGACTTGGAGAGACCCAGTACTTC; CDR3 protein: CASSLSGLGETQYF
J gene: TRBJ1-2; D gene: TRBD1; clone size: NA; V gene: TRBV5-1; CDR3 DNA: TGCGCCAGCAGCCCGGGACAGGGGTATGGCTACACCTTC; CDR3 protein: CASSPGQGYGYTF
J gene: TRBJ2-2; D gene: NA; clone size: NA; V gene: TRBV19; CDR3 DNA: TGTGCCAGTAGTATAACGGGAGTATCAGGGACCGGGGAGCTGTTTTTT; CDR3 protein: CASSITGVSGTGELFF
J gene: TRBJ2-3; D gene: TRBD2; clone size: NA; V gene: TRBV7-2; CDR3 DNA: TGTGCCAGCAGCTTCCTTCCGACTAGCGGGAGGTCAGATACGCAGTATTTT; CDR3 protein: CASSFLPTSGRSDTQYF
J gene: TRBJ2-7; D gene: NA; clone size: NA; V gene: TRBV28; CDR3 DNA: TGTGCCAGCAGACCTTGGGCAGACTCCTACGAGCAGTACTTC; CDR3 protein: CASRPWADSYEQYF
J gene: TRBJ2-1; D gene: TRBD2; clone size: NA; V gene: TRBV10-3; CDR3 DNA: TGTGCCACCGATAGCGGGCGTTACAATGAGCAGTTCTTC; CDR3 protein: CATDSGRYNEQFF
J gene: TRBJ1-2; D gene: TRBD1; clone size: NA; V gene: TRBV27; CDR3 DNA: TGTGCCAGCAGGACAGGGGGCTATGGCTACACCTTC; CDR3 protein: CASRTGGYGYTF
J gene: TRBJ2-1; D gene: TRBD1; clone size: few; V gene: TRBV7-2; CDR3 DNA: TGTGCCAGCAGCCCCACGACAGGGGGCTTAGACAATGAGCAGTTCTTC; CDR3 protein: CASSPTTGGLDNEQFF
J gene: TRBJ1-1; D gene: TRBD1; clone size: NA; V gene: TRBV14; CDR3 DNA: TGTGCCAGCAGCCGCACACTCGGACAGGGAATAACTGAAGCTTTCTTT; CDR3 protein: CASSRTLGQGITEAFF
J gene: TRBJ2-7; D gene: NA; clone size: few; V gene: TRBV5-1; CDR3 DNA: TGCGCCAGCAGTCGGGAGGGAACGGGACAGGGTTTTTTGCGTGAGCAGTACTTC; CDR3 protein: CASSREGTGQGFLREQYF
J gene: TRBJ1-4; D gene: NA; clone size: few; V gene: TRBV27; CDR3 DNA: TGTGCCAGCAGCCCGCCGGGGGGACTGGCAACTAATGAAAAACTGTTTTTT; CDR3 protein: CASSPPGGLATNEKLFF